Described below is a single T cell receptor (beta chain) sequence and its context. Its cognate antigen is unknown. Primers for the PCR totalled 60 Vbeta and 13 Jbeta. Here immunoSEQ multiplex PCR was the method, and the copy in TCRdb shows in-frame clones only, minus some. The sample lists some 120,000 clones; 8% to 10% were seen once. The data were taken from a study of cytomegalovirus exposure and HLA in healthy donors. The study, taken as a whole, reports: Accurate HLA-A and HLA-B prediction from TCR beta sequences was reported for most subjects. HLA alleles were associated with 18,000 or so TCR beta sequences in a later analysis at 0.05 false discovery rate. Sequencing had likely introduced a cluster of highly shared sequence variants as an artifact.

The germline gives CDR1 LNHDA, CDR2 SQIVND (reference sequence). V was clipped by 1 base and J by 2 bases; unmatched bases: 10. The CDR3 contains 17 residues. The specimen sequenced was PBMCs. The chain combines TRBV19 with TRBJ1-1; 7 bases agree with TRBD1. The receptor was derived from a man aged 25-40 years in good health and CMV-seronegative. The DNA for the CDR3 is TGTGCCAGTAGTATAGGGGATCCGACAGGGCTTAACACTGAAGCTTTCTTT. This encodes CASSIGDPTGLNTEAFF.